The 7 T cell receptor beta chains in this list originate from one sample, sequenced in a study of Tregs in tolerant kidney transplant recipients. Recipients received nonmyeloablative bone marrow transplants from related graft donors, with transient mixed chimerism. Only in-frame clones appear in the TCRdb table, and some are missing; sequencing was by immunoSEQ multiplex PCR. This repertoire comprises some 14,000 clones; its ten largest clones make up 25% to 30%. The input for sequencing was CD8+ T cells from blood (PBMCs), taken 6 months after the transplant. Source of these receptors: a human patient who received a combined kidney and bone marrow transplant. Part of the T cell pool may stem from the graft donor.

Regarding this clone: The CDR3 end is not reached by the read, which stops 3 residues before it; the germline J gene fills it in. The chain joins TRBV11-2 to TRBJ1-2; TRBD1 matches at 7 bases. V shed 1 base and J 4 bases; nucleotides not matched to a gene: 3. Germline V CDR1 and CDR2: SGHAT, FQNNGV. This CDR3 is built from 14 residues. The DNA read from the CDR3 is TGTGCCAGCAGCTTAGGCGCAGGGGGCTATGGC. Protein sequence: CASSLGAGGYG. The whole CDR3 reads CASSLGAGGYGYTF.

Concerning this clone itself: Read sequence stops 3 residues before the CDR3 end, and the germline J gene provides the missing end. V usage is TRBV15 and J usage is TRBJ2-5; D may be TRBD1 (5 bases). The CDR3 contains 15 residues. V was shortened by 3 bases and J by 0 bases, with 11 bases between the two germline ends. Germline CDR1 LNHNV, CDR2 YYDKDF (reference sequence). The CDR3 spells CATSSFTGDQETQYF. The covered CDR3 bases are TGTGCCACCAGCAGTTTTACAGGAGACCAAGAGACC.

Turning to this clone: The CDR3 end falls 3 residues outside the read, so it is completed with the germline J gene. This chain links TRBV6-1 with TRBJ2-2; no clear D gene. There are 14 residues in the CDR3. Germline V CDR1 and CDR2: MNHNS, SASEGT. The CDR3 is CASSEDGTNEKLFF. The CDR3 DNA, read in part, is TGTGCCAGCAGTGAAGACGGAACTAATGAAAAG.

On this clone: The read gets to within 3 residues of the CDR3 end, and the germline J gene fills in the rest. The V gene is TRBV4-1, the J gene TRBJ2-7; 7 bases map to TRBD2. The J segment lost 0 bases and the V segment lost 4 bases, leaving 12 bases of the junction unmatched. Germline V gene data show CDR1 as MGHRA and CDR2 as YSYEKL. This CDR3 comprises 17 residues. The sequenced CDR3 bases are TGCGCCAGCAGCCCCTTTGAGGCTAGCGGCGTCTCCTACGAG. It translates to CASSPFEASGVSYE. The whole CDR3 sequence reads CASSPFEASGVSYEQYF.

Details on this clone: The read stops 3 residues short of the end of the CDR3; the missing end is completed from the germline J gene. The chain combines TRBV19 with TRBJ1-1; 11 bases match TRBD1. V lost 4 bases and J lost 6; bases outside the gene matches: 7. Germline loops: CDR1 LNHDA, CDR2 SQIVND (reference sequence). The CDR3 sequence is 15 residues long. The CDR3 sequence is CASSTGTGGFAEAFF. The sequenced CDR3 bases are TGTGCCAGTAGTACCGGGACAGGGGGTTTTGCTGAA.

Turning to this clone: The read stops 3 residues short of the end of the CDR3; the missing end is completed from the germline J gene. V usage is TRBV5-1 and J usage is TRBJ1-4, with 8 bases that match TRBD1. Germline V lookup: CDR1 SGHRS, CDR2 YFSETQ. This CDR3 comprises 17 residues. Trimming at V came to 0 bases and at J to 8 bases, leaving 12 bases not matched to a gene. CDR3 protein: CASSLGVGQGRWEKLFF. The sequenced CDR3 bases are TGCGCCAGCAGCTTGGGGGTCGGACAGGGACGATGGGAAAAA.

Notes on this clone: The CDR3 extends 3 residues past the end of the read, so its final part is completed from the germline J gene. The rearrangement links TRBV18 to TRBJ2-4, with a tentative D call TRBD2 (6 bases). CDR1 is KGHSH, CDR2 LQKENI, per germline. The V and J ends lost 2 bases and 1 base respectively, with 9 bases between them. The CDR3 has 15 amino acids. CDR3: CASSPAGTAKNIQYF. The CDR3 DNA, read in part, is TGTGCCAGCTCACCAGCCGGGACTGCCAAAAACATT.